The TCR beta chain described here comes from a study of identical twins (TCRdb year 2016). About the study as a whole: To test whether fetal clonotypes persist, the study used deep sequencing on TCR alpha and beta repertoires from monozygotic twins, unrelated adults of various ages, and cord blood. To rule out contamination, the twin experiments were replicated at different times with different library preparation protocols. Overall results and qualifications from the work: In monozygotic twins, out-of-frame TCR alpha sharing was systematically underestimated by recombination models, although the models agreed with sharing between unrelated individuals. Abundant cord blood beta clonotypes carried fewer insertions; young adult naive repertoires showed a weaker similar trend, while memory repertoires showed none. Because the same donors could not be followed over many years, conclusions were based on cross-sectional statistical analysis. Invariant T cells such as MAIT and iNKT could partly confound zero-insertion analyses, though diverse VJ usage argued against this for most clonotypes. In beta out-of-frame sequences, excess twin sharing was weaker, because having fewer shared sequences lowered the signal-to-noise ratio. Compared with coincidental sharing between unrelated individuals, out-of-frame TCR alpha sequences shared between twins showed an excess of sequences with low generation probability.

This clonotype was detected a few times. Its cognate antigen has yet to be identified. No per-base quality is available; no much larger clone lies one base away. Only healthy Caucasian donors were included. The twin cohort consisted of three pairs of female monozygotic twins, all aged roughly 18 to 30 years. Peripheral blood mononuclear cells were the source from which RNA for the TCR libraries was isolated. The protocol used for the library was 5' RACE. Sequencing was carried out with an Illumina HiSeq 2000. A universal primer binding site was introduced by template switching, and a unique molecular identifier was present in the final cDNA, enabling accurate counting of TCR cDNA molecules. Specific primers in the conserved constant-segment region were used to synthesize first-strand cDNA for TCR alpha and beta chains. To control for contamination, every cDNA library carried two barcodes: a SMART-Mk sample barcode plus Illumina barcodes. TruSeq adapter sequences along with Illumina sample barcodes were introduced in two successive PCR steps. The Illumina HiSeq platform was used with custom primers to sequence TCR alpha and beta cDNA libraries. As for the authors' bioinformatics: Unique molecular identifiers were extracted from raw reads with MiGEC, and CDR3 positions were determined with MiXCR. For each individual, recombination models were inferred using an EM algorithm with the repgenHMM and IGoR tools. Shared clonotypes were analyzed with the tcR package in R, and sharing was normalized by the product of cloneset sizes. Out-of-frame nonproductive sequences were analyzed to study raw recombination free of thymic and clonal selection effects. TCRdb handled the public reads itself, with Q25 trimming in fastp and clone calling in MiXCR, and kept productive beta chains. Rows merge per CDR3 protein into single entries with the most common DNA and genes. The V and J calls and clone size come from TCRdb's table, not from the authors' own analysis. The sample table holds some 760,000 distinct CDR3 sequences, of which about 20% were seen once. The leading ten clones occupy less than 15% of the sample.

V was cut back by 5 bases and J by 2 bases, leaving a gap of 13 bases between them. The CDR3 measures 14 amino acids from cysteine to phenylalanine. The CDR3 DNA has 42 bases and is translated from base 1. Per the germline V gene (reference sequence), SEHNR is the CDR1 and FQNEAQ is the CDR2. A further study also used this sample, focusing on T cells expressing NK-cell markers. In that second paper, the authors write: TCR beta-chain repertoires were profiled in sorted CD3+CD56+NKG2C+, CD3+CD56+NKG2C- and CD3+CD56-NKG2C+ T-cell subsets from fewer than 10 donors. Among the eight sequenced donors, seven were HCMV-seropositive and one was HCMV-seronegative. In several experiments an anti-gammadeltaTCR antibody was added to restrict sorting to alphabetaTCR-expressing T cells. In about six donors, the dominant CD3+CD56+NKG2C+ clonotypes were found to rank among the top 10 CD8+ clonotypes and to make up roughly 1.0-7.5% of CD8+ T cells. Those dominant clonotypes were again the most abundant among CD3+CD56-NKG2C+ cells in a few donors, at about 28.3-65%. Whether the expanded NKG2C-expressing T cell clones were specific for HCMV antigens remained unclear. Randomly selected healthy volunteers, three men and five women, were used as the eight sequenced donors. A commercial ELISA kit detecting HCMV-specific IgG in serum was used to determine HCMV serostatus. For about six donors, bulk peripheral blood T-cell repertoires were also sequenced from unsorted PBMC. MIGEC handled demultiplexing of the reads and grouping by UMI, while MiTCR was used to assemble and quantify clonotypes. To exclude erroneous sequences, only TCR cDNA sequences supported by at least two reads were retained. The tcR package was used for downstream repertoire analysis, and clonotypes were matched between fractions using CDR3 nucleotide sequence together with V segment. VDJmatch was used to annotate antigen specificity against VDJdb, with one amino acid substitution in CDR3 permitted.

The V and J genes are TRBV7-9 and TRBJ2-7; 5 matching bases give a weak D call of TRBD2. Sequencing used PBMCs. The receptor was isolated from a woman between 18 and 30 years old in good health. The DNA sequence reads TGTGCCAGCAGCCCCACCCTAGCCGCCTACGAGCAGTACTTC. It is translated as CASSPTLAAYEQYF.